This is a list of T cell receptor beta chains from one sample in a study of T-cell memory formation after mild COVID-19. TCRdb called the 5' RACE reads again in MiXCR, with one record for every CDR3 protein. The sample carries 280,000 or so distinct CDR3 sequences, approximately 8.4% recorded once. Sequences were obtained from PBMCs or a T cell subset sorted from them (not recorded which). These receptors all come from a young man who had mild COVID-19 (a few samples of this study predate the infection). Cell type and time point are not known. Both conserved end residues are part of each CDR3.

CDR3 length	V gene	CDR3 protein
15	TRBV25-1	CASTPLGQGGSPLHF
17	TRBV6-5	CASSYWGRSSGANVLTF
17	TRBV18	CASSRTGGITGANVLTF
13	TRBV12-3/TRBV12-4	CASSLNRKLEQYF
14	TRBV7-9	CASSRQGGADTQYF
13	TRBV29-1	CSVTPGQGLGYTF
15	TRBV11-2	CASSFKGLKDQPQNF
13	TRBV12-3/TRBV12-4	CASNVGLNTEAFF
17	TRBV7-9	CASSQLARGDDQETQYF
12	TRBV6-2/TRBV6-3	CASTQPGYEQYF
14	TRBV6-2/TRBV6-3	CASSRWTSGETQYF
16	TRBV4-2	CASTPIGGRDTGELFF
14	TRBV12-3/TRBV12-4	CASSSTYSGNTIYF
16	TRBV7-3	CASSPSGTGTSYEQYF
15	TRBV7-9	CASSLLSGVSTEAFF
14	TRBV6-2/TRBV6-3	CASSYQGAATEAFF
15	TRBV9	CASSAGGGMNTEAFF
15	TRBV4-2	CASSQEAQANSPLHF
12	TRBV11-2	CASSLGVGEAFF
15	TRBV9	CASSVAPVVTGELFF
16	TRBV5-1	CASSLSGQGSTGELFF
13	TRBV12-3/TRBV12-4	CASMFGGGDTQYF
12	TRBV6-2/TRBV6-3	CASRDSNSPLHF
12	TRBV27	CASSHGWEKLFF
17	TRBV7-8	CASTPRTGGAWDYGYTF
13	TRBV5-1	CASSLSGYYEQYF
13	TRBV25-1	CASGDTSNQPQHF
16	TRBV9	CASSVGDDSGANVLTF
16	TRBV6-5	CASSYTSGTRNSPLHF
15	TRBV4-1	CASSQGRGAIEKLFF
17	TRBV20-1	CSAREPRGQIATDTQYF
14	TRBV5-8	CASSRWTASYGYTF
13	TRBV20-1	CSARDIGVETQYF